Each of the 29 T cell receptor beta chains below was sequenced from the same sample in a study of CD8+CD57+ T cells in acquired aplastic anemia. Study findings and constraints: Patients' CD8+CD57+ cells proved less diverse than their total CD4+ and CD8+ pools, researchers found.

Flow cytometry had shown expanded CD8+CD57+ cells in the patients chosen for sequencing. Genomic DNA served as template for TCR beta VDJ and CDR3 profiling. TCRdb reprocessed the reads via MiXCR and lists one record per CDR3 protein. The table has about 20,000 distinct CDR3 sequences, about 40% seen once. Their antigens are not known. The sample consisted of CD8+CD57+ T cells sorted from PBMCs. Subset noted: bead-enriched CD8+CD57+ effector memory T cells from SAA patients. All receptors derive from a human donor with aplastic anemia.

In this sample, this clonotype turned up once. The chain carries TRBV6-4 and TRBJ2-7; TRBD2 aligns across 8 bases. J gave up 2 bases and V 4 bases, and 10 bases lay outside the gene matches. Looked up from germline, CDR1 is MRHNA and CDR2 is SNTAGT. The CDR3 contains 16 residues. The CDR3 DNA reads as TGTGCCAGCAGTGTTACGCCCGGGGGGGGGACCTACGAGCAGTACTTC. Translated, it gives CASSVTPGGGTYEQYF.

The CDR3 DNA sequence: TGCAGCGGTGGAGGTGGGAACACTGAAGCTTTCTTT. The encoded protein is CSGGGGNTEAFF. The chain has TRBV29-1 and TRBJ1-1; no clear D. CDR3 length: 12 amino acids. The ends were cut back, 7 bases at V and 1 base at J, with 10 bases in the middle. In germline, CDR1 is SQVTM, CDR2 ANQGSEA.

J is TRBJ1-2 and V is TRBV6-4; possible D gene TRBD1, 5 bases. The V end was cut by 4 bases, the J end by 2 bases, with 8 bases between. The CDR3 totals 13 residues. Germline CDR1 reads MRHNA; CDR2 reads SNTAGT. The CDR3 DNA is TGTGCCAGCAGTGCGGGGGACAACTATGGCTACACCTTC. Its protein product is CASSAGDNYGYTF.

This clonotype came up many times. This chain connects TRBV5-4 to TRBJ1-6; 7 nucleotides align to TRBD1. The CDR3 totals 16 residues. Per the germline V gene, CDR1 is SGHNT and CDR2 is YYREEE (reference sequence). Trimming took 0 bases from V and 6 from J; bases not matched to a gene: 6. DNA of the CDR3: TGTGCCAGCAGCTTGGGGGGCAGGGGGTCTAATTCACCCCTCCACTTT. Its protein is CASSLGGRGSNSPLHF.

This clonotype was detected ten times or more. This chain connects TRBV27 to TRBJ2-1, with TRBD1 identical over 12 bases. Germline V gene lookup returns CDR1 MNHEY and CDR2 SMNVEV (reference sequence). V gave up 6 bases and J gave up 12 bases; unmatched junction bases: 9. The CDR3 is made up of 14 amino acids. Here the CDR3 reads CASSPGTGGPGQFF. CDR3 bases: TGTGCCAGCAGCCCCGGGACAGGGGGCCCTGGGCAGTTCTTC.

This clonotype appeared a few times. V and J are TRBV2 and TRBJ2-5, with TRBD2 identical over 9 bases. The length of the CDR3 is 14 residues. Looked up from germline, CDR1 is SNHLY and CDR2 is FYNNEI. The V segment lost 8 bases and the J segment 0 bases; nucleotides outside the gene matches: 4. In nucleotides, the CDR3 is TGTGCCAGCCAGGGACTAGCAAACCAAGAGACCCAGTACTTC. Its translation: CASQGLANQETQYF.

This sequence joins TRBV20-1 and TRBJ2-2; D is undetermined. The CDR3 totals 13 residues. Germline values: CDR1 DFQATT, CDR2 SNEGSKA (reference sequence). The V end was cut by 1 base, the J end by 1 base, with 4 bases between. This chain's CDR3 is CSARVGNTGELFF. The CDR3, as DNA: TGCAGTGCTAGAGTTGGGAACACCGGGGAGCTGTTTTTT.

This chain uses TRBV30 with TRBJ2-5; D is undetermined. Germline V gene sequence: CDR1 GTSNPN, CDR2 SVGIG (reference sequence). This CDR3 has 12 residues. Between the trimmed V and J ends, which lost 4 bases and 5 bases, there was a span of 11 bases. The CDR3 region is CAWNSVRETQYF. As DNA, the CDR3 is TGTGCCTGGAATTCGGTTCGGGAGACCCAGTACTTC.

This clonotype appeared many times. The rearrangement joins TRBV6-1 to TRBJ2-5; D possibly corresponds to TRBD1 (5 bases). The CDR3 has 15 residues. Germline V gene lookup returns CDR1 MNHNS and CDR2 SASEGT. V was pared by 6 bases and J by 5 bases, with 19 bases between. The CDR3 is CASSRFDRPAETQYF. CDR3 nucleotide sequence: TGTGCCAGCAGCCGATTTGACAGACCTGCCGAGACCCAGTACTTC.

A few counts support this clonotype. For the CDR3, the DNA is TGTGCCAGCAGCTTGACAGGGGGCGAGCAGTACGTC. Translation gives CASSLTGGEQYV. The rearrangement uses TRBV7-9 and TRBJ2-7, with 9 bases lining up with TRBD1. Germline CDR1 is SEHNR and CDR2 is FQNEAQ (reference sequence). The CDR3 has 12 residues. Trimming took 3 bases from V and 6 from J; bases not matched to a gene: 0.

This clonotype was counted between two and nine times. The chain employs TRBV7-2 and TRBJ2-1, with a tentative D call TRBD2 (5 bases). Looked up from germline, CDR1 is SGHTA and CDR2 is FQGNSA. V dropped 5 bases and J dropped 13 bases, with 15 bases sitting between them. The CDR3 is 12 residues long. Here the CDR3 reads CASSPDSPGQFF. For the CDR3, the DNA is TGTGCCAGCAGCCCCGACTCCCCGGGACAGTTCTTC.

This clonotype came up a few times. This chain uses TRBV2 with TRBJ1-5; D gene unclear. This CDR3 is 12 amino acids long. Per the germline V gene, CDR1 is SNHLY and CDR2 is FYNNEI. V was cut by 8 bases and J by 0 bases, with 5 bases left in between. Here the CDR3 reads CASGHSNQPQHF. The CDR3 coding sequence is TGTGCCAGCGGTCATAGCAATCAGCCCCAGCATTTT.

CDR3: CASSPRQNTGELFF. In DNA form, the CDR3 reads TGTGCCAGCAGTCCCCGGCAGAACACCGGGGAGCTGTTTTTT. The chain has TRBV12-3 or TRBV12-4 and TRBJ2-2; D uncertain. This CDR3 is 14 amino acids long. With 5 bases removed from V and 1 base from J, the gap between germline ends came to 8 bases.

This clonotype was seen a handful of times. The CDR3 coding sequence is TGTGCCAGCAGCTCCCAAGACAGCGGTCCCTATGGCTACACCTTC. Translating gives CASSSQDSGPYGYTF. V usage is TRBV7-2 and J usage is TRBJ1-2, with TRBD1 as a possible D gene (5 bases). CDR1 SGHTA and CDR2 FQGNSA come from the germline V gene. Trimming stripped 4 bases from V and 4 bases from J, with 16 bases between. The CDR3 is made up of 15 amino acids.

This clonotype has just a few counts. V gene TRBV25-1 combines with J gene TRBJ2-1; the D is unclear. V shed 10 bases and J shed 6 bases, with 10 bases lying between them. Germline values: CDR1 MGHDK, CDR2 SYGVNS. This CDR3 has 11 residues. The CDR3: CATGMANEQFF. As DNA, the CDR3 is TGTGCCACCGGTATGGCCAATGAGCAGTTCTTC.

The chain recombines TRBV6-9 with TRBJ2-3; 12 bases match TRBD2. Germline V gives CDR1 MNHGY, CDR2 SVAAGI. The trim removed 7 bases at V and 5 bases at J, leaving 7 bases unmatched. The CDR3 length is 15 residues. The CDR3 loop reads CASIRLAGDLDTQYF. CDR3 sequence (DNA): TGTGCCAGCATTAGACTAGCGGGAGACCTAGATACGCAGTATTTT.

The rearrangement joins TRBV7-9 to TRBJ2-5, with a possible D match to TRBD2 (5 bases). Trimming stripped 5 bases from V and 5 bases from J, with 15 bases between. Per germline, CDR1 SEHNR and CDR2 FQNEAQ (reference sequence). This CDR3 is 14 amino acids long. The DNA of the CDR3 is TGTGCCAGCAGCATGACTACGCGTTGGGAGACCCAGTACTTC. It is translated as CASSMTTRWETQYF.

This clonotype was observed many times. V gene TRBV6-4 combines with J gene TRBJ2-3; D could derive from TRBD1 or TRBD2 (5 bases each). Germline CDR1 reads MRHNA; CDR2 reads SNTAGT. The V end was cut by 0 bases, the J end by 5 bases, with 12 bases between. The CDR3 consists of 15 residues. The CDR3: CASSDSVRGVDTQYF. In DNA form, the CDR3 reads TGTGCCAGCAGTGACTCGGTCCGGGGCGTAGATACGCAGTATTTT.

The table lists this clonotype with a few counts. Germline is not matched at one junction end, which may reflect a read error. This chain uses TRBV7-7 with TRBJ1-3, with 10 bases aligning to TRBD1. Germline CDR1 reads SSHAT; CDR2 reads FNYEAQ (reference sequence). The CDR3 length is 15 residues. The chain's CDR3 is CASSVDRGPGNTIYF. CDR3 in DNA: TGTGCTAGCAGCGTAGACAGGGGGCCTGGAAACACCATATATTTT.

The rearrangement joins TRBV29-1 to TRBJ1-1, with TRBD1 matching 8 bases. Germline-derived CDR1 and CDR2 are SQVTM and ANQGSEA. V was pared by 7 bases and J by 5 bases, with 6 bases of the junction left unmatched. CDR3 length: 12 amino acids. The CDR3 nucleotides are TGCAGCGGTGGACAGGGAGAAACTGAAGCTTTCTTT. Protein sequence: CSGGQGETEAFF. Looking up the rest from reference TRBV29-1 and TRBJ1-1 gives the full variable domain: SAVISQKPSRDICQRGTSLTIQCQVDSQVTMMFWYRQQPGQSLTLIATANQGSEATYESGFVIDKFPISRPNLTFSTLTVSNMSPEDSSIYLCSGGQGETEAFFGQGTRLTVV.

This sequence joins TRBV5-1 and TRBJ1-4; D remains ambiguous. The CDR3 extends over 15 amino acids. V lost 3 bases to trimming and J lost 8 bases, with 17 bases between them. Germline V gene lookup returns CDR1 SGHRS and CDR2 YFSETQ. The CDR3 DNA reads as TGCGCCAGCAGCTCCCTCGGAGGAGAGGGAGAAAAACTGTTTTTT. It codes for CASSSLGGEGEKLFF.

About this clonotype: With a much larger clone just one base away, this may be a read error. The gene calls are TRBV30 and TRBJ2-3; no firm D call. The CDR3 runs to 16 residues. Looked up from germline, CDR1 is GTSNPN and CDR2 is SVGIG (reference sequence). In DNA, the CDR3 is TGTGACTGGAGTTCAGACGTGTGCTCTTCCGATCTTATGCAGTATTTT. Its protein is CDWSSDVCSSDLMQYF.

Worth noting for this clonotype: Since no conserved phenylalanine or tryptophan closes the CDR3, a read error is the likely cause. The chain has TRBV20-1 and TRBJ2-3, with TRBD2 matching 9 bases. This CDR3 has 18 amino acids. V was pared by 3 bases and J by 3 bases, with 16 bases of the junction left unmatched. Germline V lookup: CDR1 DFQATT, CDR2 SNEGSKA (reference sequence). The CDR3 DNA follows: TGCAGTGCTAGGCCACTAGCGGGCCCCGCGGCGGCTACAGATACGCAGTATCTT. Translating it yields CSARPLAGPAAATDTQYL.

This clonotype was counted only a few times. The gene calls are TRBV6-5 and TRBJ2-7; D may be TRBD2 (5 bases). V was cut by 5 bases and J by 4 bases, with 12 bases left in between. The CDR3 loop spans 13 amino acids. Germline lookup yields CDR1 MNHEY and CDR2 SVGAGI. CDR3 in amino acids: CASSAMGGYEQYF. CDR3 nucleotide sequence: TGTGCCAGCAGTGCCATGGGCGGGTACGAGCAGTACTTC.

The J gene is TRBJ1-3, the V gene TRBV6-6; 8 bases fit TRBD1. Germline trimming cut 6 bases from V and 0 bases from J; bases unmatched to any gene: 16. The CDR3 is made up of 19 amino acids. The germline V gene encodes CDR1 MNHNY and CDR2 SVGAGI (reference sequence). This CDR3 is CASSYGTGGGYTSGNTIYF. The CDR3 DNA is TGTGCCAGCAGCTACGGGACAGGAGGTGGCTACACCTCTGGAAACACCATATATTTT.

There are many counts of this clonotype. The chain recombines TRBV20-1 with TRBJ1-4; possibly TRBD1 for D (6 bases). CDR1 and CDR2 (germline): DFQATT, SNEGSKA (reference sequence). The CDR3 length is 14 residues. V lost 0 bases, J lost 8 bases, and 13 bases lay in between. In DNA form, the CDR3 reads TGCAGTGCTAGAGATAACAGGGTGACCGAAAAACTGTTTTTT. Protein sequence: CSARDNRVTEKLFF.

This chain joins TRBV2 and TRBJ2-2; D is perhaps TRBD2 (5 bases). V lost 6 bases and J 6 bases, leaving 8 bases between the germline ends. The CDR3 spans 12 residues. Germline V gene lookup returns CDR1 SNHLY and CDR2 FYNNEI. The CDR3 DNA reads TGTGCCAGCAGCGGACTTTCCGGGGAGCTGTTTTTT. It yields the protein CASSGLSGELFF.

The V and J genes are TRBV2 and TRBJ2-1; D gene unclear. Trimming stripped 0 bases from V and 8 bases from J, with 11 bases between. Germline values: CDR1 SNHLY, CDR2 FYNNEI. The CDR3 loop spans 14 amino acids. The CDR3 loop reads CASSEALSSDEQFF. Here the CDR3 DNA reads TGTGCCAGCAGTGAAGCGCTAAGTTCGGATGAGCAGTTCTTC.

The rearrangement links TRBV29-1 to TRBJ1-4, with D tentatively TRBD1 (5 bases). CDR1 and CDR2 (germline): SQVTM, ANQGSEA. The V and J ends lost 7 bases and 5 bases respectively, with 14 bases between them. The CDR3 runs to 13 residues. CDR3 bases: TGCAGCGCTGGAGGGGCAGCGAATGAAAAACTGTTTTTT. As protein: CSAGGAANEKLFF.